A single sample is the source of the 32 T cell receptor beta chains below, sequenced in a study of T cell responses to AZD1222 COVID-19 vaccine. TCRdb's table, derived via immunoSEQ multiplex PCR, lists solely in-frame clones and lacks some. The sample lists around 120,000 clones; approximately 85% were seen once. Specimen: peripheral blood, collected on day 0 of MenACWY control vaccination. These receptors all stem from an adult in good health.

This clone occurred once. The V gene is TRBV7-9, the J gene TRBJ2-7, with a tentative D call TRBD1 (6 bases). V lost 4 bases and J lost 4, with 20 bases in between. Germline V gene sequence: CDR1 SEHNR, CDR2 FQNEAQ (reference sequence). The CDR3 spans 16 residues. CDR3 nucleotide sequence: TGTGCCAGCAGCTCAGGGCCAGGGGCTGTAGGGTACGAGCAGTACTTC. Translated, it gives CASSSGPGAVGYEQYF.

This sequence joins TRBV28 and TRBJ2-7; 9 bases agree with TRBD2. Per the germline V gene, CDR1 is MDHEN and CDR2 is SYDVKM. Unmatched junction bases numbered 16, after V lost 7 bases and J lost 6 bases. This CDR3 contains 16 residues. CDR3 sequence reads: CASTGLMGSGSIEQYF. The CDR3 bases are TGTGCCAGCACGGGACTGATGGGTAGCGGGAGTATCGAGCAGTACTTC.

This rearrangement joins TRBV7-3 to TRBJ2-2, with 10 bases fitting TRBD2. The CDR3 is 16 amino acids. The V gene's germline CDR1 is SGHTA and CDR2 FQGTGA. V was pared by 5 bases and J by 7 bases, with 10 bases of the junction left unmatched. The CDR3 here is CASSPASGRRGGELFF. Written as DNA, the CDR3 is TGTGCCAGCAGCCCAGCTAGCGGGAGACGTGGCGGGGAGCTGTTTTTT.

V gene TRBV4-2 combines with J gene TRBJ2-3, with 8 bases that match TRBD2. The germline V gene has CDR1 LGHNA and CDR2 YNFKEQ. Germline trimming cut 7 bases from V and 2 bases from J; bases unmatched to any gene: 14. CDR3 length equals 17 residues. The chain's CDR3 is CASTLNFLAGPTDTQYF. The CDR3 nucleotides read TGTGCCAGCACTCTCAATTTTTTAGCGGGGCCCACAGATACGCAGTATTTT.

The CDR3 region has the DNA TGTGCCAGCAGTTTATGGGCTCCGGATGAGCAGTTCTTC. It codes for CASSLWAPDEQFF. This sequence joins TRBV27 and TRBJ2-1; D not certain. V dropped 1 base and J dropped 8 bases, with 9 bases sitting between them. Germline values: CDR1 MNHEY, CDR2 SMNVEV (reference sequence). The CDR3 loop spans 13 amino acids.

The chain has TRBV5-1 and TRBJ1-2; 11 bases line up with TRBD1. Trimming took 4 bases from V and 4 from J; bases not matched to a gene: 3. Germline V gene sequence: CDR1 SGHRS, CDR2 YFSETQ. This CDR3 is built from 14 residues. Here the CDR3 reads CASSHGQGAYGYTF. The CDR3 DNA is TGCGCCAGCAGCCACGGACAGGGGGCCTATGGCTACACCTTC.

This clone was detected only once. The chain has TRBV27 and TRBJ1-2; TRBD1 might be the D (6 bases). CDR1 and CDR2 (germline): MNHEY, SMNVEV (reference sequence). V was shortened by 6 bases and J by 10 bases, with 27 bases between the two germline ends. The CDR3 is 16 residues long. The CDR3 here is CASSPRGKGGPYFYTF. DNA of the CDR3: TGTGCCAGCAGCCCTCGTGGTAAAGGGGGGCCTTACTTCTACACCTTC.

The genes are TRBV5-1 and TRBJ2-7; maybe TRBD2 (6 bases). V lost 7 bases, J lost 5 bases, and 19 bases lay in between. CDR1 is SGHRS and CDR2 is YFSETQ in the germline V gene. This CDR3 spans 14 amino acids. CDR3 nucleotide sequence: TGCGCCAGCGCCCCCGGGGGAGGCCCTCACGAGCAGTACTTC. Residues: CASAPGGGPHEQYF.

This clone was observed a single time. V gene TRBV6-5 combines with J gene TRBJ2-7; possible D gene TRBD2, 6 bases. V gave up 7 bases and J gave up 5 bases, with 21 bases separating them. CDR1 and CDR2 (germline): MNHEY, SVGAGI. The CDR3 is made up of 15 amino acids. The CDR3, as DNA: TGTGCCAGCACACCCCCCCCCGGGAGTCCCCACGAGCAGTACTTC. This codes for CASTPPPGSPHEQYF.

The chain links TRBV5-1 to TRBJ1-6, with D unclear. Germline V gene data show CDR1 as SGHRS and CDR2 as YFSETQ. Between the trimmed V and J ends, which lost 4 bases and 9 bases, there was a span of 20 bases. This CDR3 spans 16 amino acids. CDR3 amino acids: CASSPGMEGLSSPLHF. The CDR3 bases are TGCGCCAGCAGCCCCGGAATGGAGGGTTTGAGTTCACCCCTCCACTTT.

V usage is TRBV5-6 and J usage is TRBJ2-7; D might be TRBD1 (6 bases). The CDR3 totals 14 residues. The ends were cut back, 2 bases at V and 7 bases at J, with 16 bases in the middle. Germline CDR1 SGHDT, CDR2 YYEEEE. Here the CDR3 DNA reads TGTGCCAGCAGCTTACGCCCGACTCAGGGGGAGCAGTACTTC. Translated: CASSLRPTQGEQYF.

This clone was detected once. The J gene is TRBJ1-6, the V gene TRBV9; 9 positions match TRBD1. V shed 4 bases, J shed 10 bases, and the junction held 6 bases outside the gene matches. Germline CDR1 is SGDLS and CDR2 is YYNGEE. The CDR3 contains 14 residues. CDR3 in DNA: TGTGCCAGCAGCCCTAGGACAGGGGCCTCACCCCTCCACTTT. Translated: CASSPRTGASPLHF.

The genes are TRBV28 and TRBJ2-7; no firm D call. Germline V gene data show CDR1 as MDHEN and CDR2 as SYDVKM. The CDR3 covers 15 residues. Trimming removed 2 bases from V and 0 bases from J, with 11 bases in between. The CDR3 loop is CASSLGLLSSYEQYF. As DNA, the CDR3 is TGTGCCAGCAGTTTAGGTCTGCTGAGCTCCTACGAGCAGTACTTC.

This clone has a single count. The chain carries TRBV7-9 and TRBJ2-7; 7 bases line up with TRBD1. This CDR3 contains 14 residues. Per germline, CDR1 SEHNR and CDR2 FQNEAQ (reference sequence). After removal of 3 bases from V and 7 bases from J, the junction contained 9 bases not matched to a gene. CDR3 in DNA: TGTGCCAGCAGCTTCGTGGGGACAGTTGAGGAGCAGTACTTC. It translates to CASSFVGTVEEQYF.

V and J are TRBV28 and TRBJ1-6; D is possibly TRBD1 (6 bases). The germline V gene encodes CDR1 MDHEN and CDR2 SYDVKM. V lost 3 bases and J 5 bases, leaving 11 bases between the germline ends. CDR3 size: 15 residues. CDR3 region: CASSLEDRHNSPLHF. CDR3 bases: TGTGCCAGCAGTTTGGAGGACAGACATAATTCACCCCTCCACTTT. Full variable domain (outside the CDR3, taken from reference TRBV28 and TRBJ1-6): DVKVTQSSRYLVKRTGEKVFLECVQDMDHENMFWYRQDPGLGLRLIYFSYDVKMKEKGDIPEGYSVSREKKERFSLILESASTNQTSMYLCASSLEDRHNSPLHFGNGTRLTVT.

This rearrangement joins TRBV30 to TRBJ1-6; D is undetermined. The CDR3 totals 14 residues. Trimming took 0 bases from V and 7 from J, leaving 10 bases between them. Germline V gene sequence: CDR1 GTSNPN, CDR2 SVGIG (reference sequence). CDR3 in DNA: TGTGCCTGGAGTGTGGGAGGTACGAATTCACCCCTCCACTTT. Protein: CAWSVGGTNSPLHF.

In this sample, this clone turned up once. The J gene is TRBJ1-1, the V gene TRBV11-2; D ambiguous. This CDR3 has 14 amino acids. Trimming shortened V by 6 bases and J by 5 bases, and 16 bases separated the two germline ends. Germline CDR1 is SGHAT and CDR2 is FQNNGV. CDR3 nucleotide sequence: TGTGCCAGCAGGTCAGCGGGAGGAAATACTGAAGCTTTCTTT. Translating it yields CASRSAGGNTEAFF.

The chain combines TRBV7-2 with TRBJ1-2; 9 nucleotides align to TRBD1. This CDR3 is 16 amino acids long. Unmatched junction bases numbered 12, after V lost 5 bases and J lost 5 bases. Germline CDR1 is SGHTA and CDR2 is FQGNSA. CDR3 in amino acids: CASSPTPPGQGYGYTF. CDR3 DNA sequence: TGTGCCAGCAGCCCCACCCCACCCGGACAGGGGTATGGCTACACCTTC. Together with reference TRBV7-2 and TRBJ1-2, the CDR3 gives the full variable domain: GAGVSQSPSNKVTEKGKDVELRCDPISGHTALYWYRQSLGQGLEFLIYFQGNSAPDKSGLPSDRFSAERTGGSVSTLTIQRTQQEDSAVYLCASSPTPPGQGYGYTFGSGTRLTVV.

The rearrangement links TRBV5-6 to TRBJ1-2; TRBD1 matches 10 bases. Germline values: CDR1 SGHDT, CDR2 YYEEEE. V was pared by 4 bases and J by 3 bases, with 6 bases of the junction left unmatched. The CDR3 consists of 15 residues. For the CDR3, the DNA is TGTGCCAGCAGCGATCCGACAGGGGGCGACTATGGCTACACCTTC. Translated: CASSDPTGGDYGYTF.

This CDR3 reads CASSLAPTNTGELFF. The CDR3, as DNA: TGCGCCAGCAGCTTGGCACCCACCAACACCGGGGAGCTGTTTTTT. The gene calls are TRBV5-1 and TRBJ2-2; D not resolved. The CDR3 consists of 15 residues. The V end lost 0 bases, the J end lost 2 bases, and 8 bases lay between the germline ends. Germline V gene sequence: CDR1 SGHRS, CDR2 YFSETQ.

This clone has a single count. This chain links TRBV30 with TRBJ1-1; no reliable D call. The CDR3 covers 14 residues. V lost 4 bases and J lost 0, with 12 bases in between. The germline gives CDR1 GTSNPN, CDR2 SVGIG (reference sequence). The CDR3 spells CAWKRSPLNTEAFF. The CDR3 DNA is TGTGCCTGGAAAAGGAGCCCGCTGAACACTGAAGCTTTCTTT.

The gene calls are TRBV30 and TRBJ1-2; D remains ambiguous. Germline-derived CDR1 and CDR2 are GTSNPN and SVGIG (reference sequence). The CDR3 consists of 13 residues. The V end lost 6 bases, the J end lost 0 bases, and 11 bases lay between the germline ends. CDR3: CACYDRSNYGYTF. For the CDR3, the DNA is TGTGCCTGTTACGACCGCTCTAACTATGGCTACACCTTC.

With respect to this clone: The junction differs from germline at one of its ends, possibly a read error. V usage is TRBV29-1 and J usage is TRBJ2-5, with D possibly matching TRBD1 (5 bases). The CDR3 totals 11 residues. CDR1 and CDR2 from the germline V gene are SQVTM and ANQGSEA. This CDR3 is CSVESRRALDF. The CDR3 DNA is TGCAGCGTTGAAAGTCGCAGGGCCCTGGACTTC.

This chain uses TRBV9 with TRBJ2-3; 9 nucleotides agree with TRBD2. The V segment lost 6 bases and the J segment 0 bases; nucleotides outside the gene matches: 5. The germline V gene has CDR1 SGDLS and CDR2 YYNGEE. The CDR3 runs 15 residues. The CDR3 sequence: CASKLGLASTDTQYF. Written as DNA, the CDR3 is TGTGCCAGCAAGTTGGGACTAGCTAGCACAGATACGCAGTATTTT.

The V gene is TRBV28, the J gene TRBJ2-1; 7 bases are a match to TRBD1. This CDR3 is 13 amino acids long. In germline, CDR1 is MDHEN, CDR2 SYDVKM. The trim removed 6 bases at V and 6 bases at J, leaving 5 bases unmatched. The CDR3 coding sequence is TGTGCCAGCAGCACGGACAGGATCAATGAGCAGTTCTTC. Protein: CASSTDRINEQFF.

The chain links TRBV2 to TRBJ2-3; no firm D call. Deletions cut 7 bases from V and 10 bases from J, with 15 bases between. The CDR3 runs 12 residues. Germline CDR1 reads SNHLY; CDR2 reads FYNNEI. CDR3 bases: TGTGCCAGCATATGGGAAAGTCTCCCGCAGTATTTT. Translating gives CASIWESLPQYF.

The chain joins TRBV5-1 to TRBJ2-1, with 13 bases matching TRBD2. The CDR3 extends over 16 amino acids. V was clipped by 4 bases and J by 10 bases; unmatched bases: 11. Germline CDR1 reads SGHRS; CDR2 reads YFSETQ. The CDR3 region has the DNA TGCGCCAGCAGCGGACTTGGACTAGCGGGAGTTAAAGAGCAGTTCTTC. It is translated as CASSGLGLAGVKEQFF.

This clone has only one observation. The chain links TRBV7-6 to TRBJ1-3; D perhaps matches TRBD1 (6 bases). The germline gives CDR1 SGHVS, CDR2 FNYEAQ. Between the trimmed V and J ends, which lost 2 bases and 4 bases, there was a span of 15 bases. The CDR3 extends over 16 amino acids. The CDR3 region is CASSLTGGGSGNTIYF. CDR3 DNA: TGTGCCAGCAGCTTAACGGGAGGGGGTTCCGGAAACACCATATATTTT. Drawing the rest from reference TRBV7-6 and TRBJ1-3, the complete variable domain is GAGVSQSPRYKVTKRGQDVALRCDPISGHVSLYWYRQALGQGPEFLTYFNYEAQQDKSGLPNDRFSAERPEGSISTLTIQRTEQRDSAMYRCASSLTGGGSGNTIYFGEGSWLTVV.

The chain joins TRBV11-2 to TRBJ1-1; D is ambiguous. From germline, CDR1 is SGHAT and CDR2 FQNNGV. With 3 bases removed from V and 4 bases from J, the gap between germline ends came to 18 bases. The CDR3 length is 16 residues. The CDR3 loop is CASSLGWGGKSTEAFF. The DNA for the CDR3 is TGTGCCAGCAGCTTGGGATGGGGAGGGAAGAGCACTGAAGCTTTCTTT.

This rearrangement joins TRBV19 to TRBJ1-1; 8 positions agree with TRBD1. Germline lookup yields CDR1 LNHDA and CDR2 SQIVND (reference sequence). The CDR3 has 14 residues. J lost 4 bases, V lost 2 bases, and 3 bases had no gene match. DNA of the CDR3: TGTGCCAGTAGTATACCAGGGGGCCTCACTGAAGCTTTCTTT. It codes for CASSIPGGLTEAFF. The full variable domain, rest sourced from reference TRBV19 and TRBJ1-1, is DGGITQSPKYLFRKEGQNVTLSCEQNLNHDAMYWYRQDPGQGLRLIYYSQIVNDFQKGDIAEGYSVSREKKESFPLTVTSAQKNPTAFYLCASSIPGGLTEAFFGQGTRLTVV.

V and J are TRBV28 and TRBJ1-2; D not certain. Looked up from germline, CDR1 is MDHEN and CDR2 is SYDVKM. The CDR3 spans 13 residues. The V gene lost 3 bases and the J gene lost 4 bases, with 9 bases spanning the gap. The DNA for the CDR3 is TGTGCCAGCAGTTTTGCGGGCTTCTATGGCTACACCTTC. Residues: CASSFAGFYGYTF.

The J gene is TRBJ2-7, the V gene TRBV7-8, with D possibly TRBD2 on 5 matching bases. V gave up 1 base and J gave up 3 bases, with 7 bases separating them. Germline V gene lookup returns CDR1 SGHVS and CDR2 FQNEAQ. The CDR3 is made up of 13 amino acids. The CDR3 spells CASSLGTGYEQYF. Written as DNA, the CDR3 is TGTGCCAGCAGCTTAGGGACTGGCTACGAGCAGTACTTC. The entire variable domain, with the rest obtained from reference TRBV7-8 and TRBJ2-7, is as follows: GAGVSQSPRYKVAKRGQDVALRCDPISGHVSLFWYQQALGQGPEFLTYFQNEAQLDKSGLPSDRFFAERPEGSVSTLKIQRTQQEDSAVYLCASSLGTGYEQYFGPGTRLTVT.